The TCR beta chain under discussion was sequenced for a study of Ad26.COV2.S vaccination and SARS-CoV-2 variants. This table comes from immunoSEQ multiplex PCR, and its TCRdb copy is limited to in-frame clones, with some not included. The table has over 400,000 clones, 90% seen once. Trimming stripped 2 bases from V and 2 bases from J, with 7 bases between. The CDR3 consists of 13 residues. Germline lookup yields CDR1 MNHEY and CDR2 SVGAGI. Treatment indicated: roughly 20 received Ad26.COV2.S at low or high dose, single or two shots; about 5 received placebo; per-sample allocation not given. Day 63 after the first vaccine or placebo injection was the time point for sampling. The vaccine delivered Wuhan-strain SARS-CoV-2 spike through an Ad26 vector.

Sample: peripheral blood, taken in a trial of Ad26.COV2.S vaccine versus placebo. This sequence originates from a person between 18 and 65 years old who received the Ad26.COV2.S COVID-19 vaccine or a placebo. The V call is TRBV6-5, the J call TRBJ2-7; no reliable D call. In nucleotides, the CDR3 is TGTGCCAGCAGTTACGACGGAGCCTACGAGCAGTACTTC. Translation gives CASSYDGAYEQYF.